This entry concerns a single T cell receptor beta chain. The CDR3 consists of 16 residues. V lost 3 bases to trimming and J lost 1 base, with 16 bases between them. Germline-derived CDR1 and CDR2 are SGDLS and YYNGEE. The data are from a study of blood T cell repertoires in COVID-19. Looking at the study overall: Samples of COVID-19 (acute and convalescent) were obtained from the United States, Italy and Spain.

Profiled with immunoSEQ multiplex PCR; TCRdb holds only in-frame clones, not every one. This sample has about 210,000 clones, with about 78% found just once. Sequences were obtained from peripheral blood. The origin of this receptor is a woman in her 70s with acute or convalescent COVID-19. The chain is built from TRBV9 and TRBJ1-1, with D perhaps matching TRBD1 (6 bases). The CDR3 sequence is CASSADSPAENTEAFF. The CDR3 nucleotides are TGTGCCAGCAGCGCGGACAGCCCAGCGGAGAACACTGAAGCTTTCTTT.